This TCR beta chain was obtained from a study of OX40 agonist ivuxolimab in advanced cancers. In the study overall: The costimulatory receptor OX40 (CD134) was targeted by ivuxolimab, a fully human IgG2 agonistic monoclonal antibody. Partial responses occurred in three dose-escalation patients, of whom one had hepatocellular carcinoma and two had cutaneous melanoma. Prior anti-PD-1, anti-PD-L1 or anti-CTLA-4 therapy was permitted, and approximately 39% of dose-escalation patients had received checkpoint inhibitors. The purpose of peripheral TCRbeta sequencing was to test whether ivuxolimab changed TCR sequence diversity and led to clonal T-cell expansion. Of the 52 patients in dose escalation, about 20 had hepatocellular carcinoma, about 15 had melanoma, 9 had renal cell carcinoma and 9 had head and neck cancer. In the dose-escalation cohort, 65% to 85% of patients were male, and the mean age was around 60 years with a range of about 20 to 80. Intravenous ivuxolimab was administered to patients every 2 weeks at six dose levels: 0.01, 0.1, 0.3, 1.5, 3 and 10 mg/kg. The paper covers the monotherapy dose-escalation part of the phase I ivuxolimab trial, which included N of about 56 patients. Overall study outcomes, separate from this receptor: After ivuxolimab, expanded clones were on average more numerous among CD8+ T cells than among CD4+ T cells. At doses from 0.1 to 3.0 mg/kg, clonal expansion was seen in both CD4+ and CD8+ blood T cells between baseline and week 6. Partial responders in the 0.1-3.0 mg/kg groups had among the lowest normalized peripheral clonal expansion, especially among CD8+ T cells. Low levels of normalized T-cell clonal expansion were also shown by some nonresponding patients. Which antigens the clonally expanded peripheral T cells were specific for was not determined.

The CDR3 goes from the cysteine to the phenylalanine over 15 residues. Only the CDR3 part of the read is kept: 45 bases, read in frame from the first base. The trial excluded patients who had a history of autoimmune disease or who were on systemic immunosuppression. Peripheral blood for TCR sequencing was collected from all dose cohorts at baseline, on cycle 4 day 1, and on cycle 7 day 1. The samples were taken from a phase I, first-in-human, multicenter, open-label dose-escalation trial of ivuxolimab. Adults with locally advanced or metastatic melanoma, renal cell carcinoma, hepatocellular carcinoma or head and neck squamous cell carcinoma were enrolled in the trial. CD4+ and CD8+ T cells were sorted separately from peripheral blood before TCR sequencing. For sequencing of the TCRbeta CDR3 region, genomic DNA was extracted from the sorted cells. The immunoSEQ Assay was used for sequencing of TCRbeta CDR3 regions. The table was pulled from immuneACCESS by TCRdb, which kept in-frame rearrangements only. Such tables lose some clones; where checked, under half of the loss comes from unresolved V genes, and the rest has no known cause. The sample records some 37,000 clones, 65% to 85% of which are singletons. The top ten hold 11% of the sample.

As concerns this clone: The antigen it binds to is not known. There are no base qualities to consult, and no much larger clone falls within one base.

The clonotype comes from an adult with an advanced solid tumor such as melanoma, head and neck, liver or kidney cancer. Recombination joined TRBV21-1 with TRBJ2-7; the tabulated D call, TRBD2, remains unverified against the DNA. TRBV21-1 is noted as a pseudogene. The sample was CD4+ or CD8+ T cells sorted from blood, taken in a trial of the OX40 agonist ivuxolimab. The CDR3 region reads CASSKGEEDSYEQYF. The DNA reads as follows: TGTGCCAGCAGCAAAGGGGAGGAGGACTCCTACGAGCAGTACTTC.